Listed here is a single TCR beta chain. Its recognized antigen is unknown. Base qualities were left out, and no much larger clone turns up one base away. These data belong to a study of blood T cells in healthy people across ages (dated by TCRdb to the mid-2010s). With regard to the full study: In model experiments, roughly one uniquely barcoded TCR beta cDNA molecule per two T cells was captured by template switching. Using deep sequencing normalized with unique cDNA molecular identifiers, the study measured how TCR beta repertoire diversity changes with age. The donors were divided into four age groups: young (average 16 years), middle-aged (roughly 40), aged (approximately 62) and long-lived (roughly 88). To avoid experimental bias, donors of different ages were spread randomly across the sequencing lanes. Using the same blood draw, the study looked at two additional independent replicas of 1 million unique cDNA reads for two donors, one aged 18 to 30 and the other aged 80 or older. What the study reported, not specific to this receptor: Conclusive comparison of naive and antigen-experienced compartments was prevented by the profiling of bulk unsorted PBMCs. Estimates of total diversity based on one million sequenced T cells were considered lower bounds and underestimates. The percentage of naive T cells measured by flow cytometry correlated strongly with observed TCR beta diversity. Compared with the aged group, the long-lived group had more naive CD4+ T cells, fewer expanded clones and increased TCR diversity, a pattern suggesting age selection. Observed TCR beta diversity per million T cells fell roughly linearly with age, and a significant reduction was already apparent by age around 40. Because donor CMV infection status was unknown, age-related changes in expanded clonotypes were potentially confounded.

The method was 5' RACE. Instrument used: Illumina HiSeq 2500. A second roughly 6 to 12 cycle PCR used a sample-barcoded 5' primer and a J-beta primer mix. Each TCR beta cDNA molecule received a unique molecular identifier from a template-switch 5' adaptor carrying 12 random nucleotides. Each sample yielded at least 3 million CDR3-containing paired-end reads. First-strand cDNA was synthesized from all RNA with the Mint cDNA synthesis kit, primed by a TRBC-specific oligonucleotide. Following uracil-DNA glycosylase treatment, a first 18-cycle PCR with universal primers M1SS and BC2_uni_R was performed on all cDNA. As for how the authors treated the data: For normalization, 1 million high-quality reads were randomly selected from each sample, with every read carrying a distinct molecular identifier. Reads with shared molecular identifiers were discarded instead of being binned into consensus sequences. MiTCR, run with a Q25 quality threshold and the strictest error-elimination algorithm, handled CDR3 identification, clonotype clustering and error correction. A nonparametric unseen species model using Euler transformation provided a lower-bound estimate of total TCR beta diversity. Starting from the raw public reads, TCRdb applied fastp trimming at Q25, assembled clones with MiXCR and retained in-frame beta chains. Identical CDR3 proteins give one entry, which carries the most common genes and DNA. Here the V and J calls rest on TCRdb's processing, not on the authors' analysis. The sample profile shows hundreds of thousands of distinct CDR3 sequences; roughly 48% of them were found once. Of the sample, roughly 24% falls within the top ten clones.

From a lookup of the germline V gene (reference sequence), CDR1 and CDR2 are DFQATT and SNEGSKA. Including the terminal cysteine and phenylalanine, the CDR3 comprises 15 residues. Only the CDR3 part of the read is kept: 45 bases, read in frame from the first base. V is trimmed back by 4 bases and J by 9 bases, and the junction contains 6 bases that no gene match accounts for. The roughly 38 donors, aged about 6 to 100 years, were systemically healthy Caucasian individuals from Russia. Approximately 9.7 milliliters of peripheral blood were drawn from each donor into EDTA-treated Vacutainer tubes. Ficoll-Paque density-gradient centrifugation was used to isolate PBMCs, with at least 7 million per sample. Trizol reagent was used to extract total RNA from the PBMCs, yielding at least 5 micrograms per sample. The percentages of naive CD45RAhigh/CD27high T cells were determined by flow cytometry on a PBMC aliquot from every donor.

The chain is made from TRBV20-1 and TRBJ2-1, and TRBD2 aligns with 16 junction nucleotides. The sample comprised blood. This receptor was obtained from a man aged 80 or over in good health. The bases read TGCAGTGCTACGGGACTAGCGGGGGGGCGTAGTGAGCAGTTCTTC. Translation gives CSATGLAGGRSEQFF.